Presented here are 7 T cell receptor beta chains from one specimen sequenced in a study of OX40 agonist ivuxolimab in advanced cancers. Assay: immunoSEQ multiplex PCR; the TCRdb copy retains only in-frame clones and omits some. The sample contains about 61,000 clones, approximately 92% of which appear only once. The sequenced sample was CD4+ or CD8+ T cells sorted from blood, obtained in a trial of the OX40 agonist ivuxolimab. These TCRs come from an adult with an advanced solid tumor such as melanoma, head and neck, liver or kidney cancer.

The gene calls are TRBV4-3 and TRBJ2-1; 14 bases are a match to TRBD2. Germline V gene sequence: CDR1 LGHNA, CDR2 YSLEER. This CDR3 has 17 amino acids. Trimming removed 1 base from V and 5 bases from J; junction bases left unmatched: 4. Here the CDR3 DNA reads TGCGCCAGCAGCCAAGGGACTAGCGGGAGGACGGACAATGAGCAGTTCTTC. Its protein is CASSQGTSGRTDNEQFF.

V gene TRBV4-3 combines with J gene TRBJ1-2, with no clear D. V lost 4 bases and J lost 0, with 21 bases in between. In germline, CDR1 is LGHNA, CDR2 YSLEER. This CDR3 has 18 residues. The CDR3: CASSRDPVSTIPNYGYTF. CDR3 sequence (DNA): TGCGCCAGCAGCCGAGACCCTGTGTCAACCATCCCTAACTATGGCTACACCTTC.

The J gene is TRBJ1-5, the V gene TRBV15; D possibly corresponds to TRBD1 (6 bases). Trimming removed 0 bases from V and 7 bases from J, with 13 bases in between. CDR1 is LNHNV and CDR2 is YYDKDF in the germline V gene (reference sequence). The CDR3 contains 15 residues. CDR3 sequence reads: CATSREWGGRQPQHF. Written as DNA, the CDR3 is TGTGCCACCAGCAGAGAATGGGGGGGCCGGCAGCCCCAGCATTTT.

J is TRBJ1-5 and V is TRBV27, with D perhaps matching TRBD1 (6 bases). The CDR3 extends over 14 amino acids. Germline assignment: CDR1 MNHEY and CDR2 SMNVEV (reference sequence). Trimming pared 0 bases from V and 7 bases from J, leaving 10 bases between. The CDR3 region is CASSLSWTAQPQHF. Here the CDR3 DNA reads TGTGCCAGCAGTTTATCATGGACAGCCCAGCCCCAGCATTTT.

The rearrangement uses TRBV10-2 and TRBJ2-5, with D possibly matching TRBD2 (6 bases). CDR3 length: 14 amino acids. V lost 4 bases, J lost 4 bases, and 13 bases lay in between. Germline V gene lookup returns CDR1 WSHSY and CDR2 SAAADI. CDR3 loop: CASSGDSPPETQYF. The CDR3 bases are TGCGCCAGCAGTGGGGACTCCCCCCCAGAGACCCAGTACTTC.

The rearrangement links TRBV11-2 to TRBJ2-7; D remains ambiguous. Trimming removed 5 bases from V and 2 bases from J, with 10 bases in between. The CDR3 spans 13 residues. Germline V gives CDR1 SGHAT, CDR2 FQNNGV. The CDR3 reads CASSGIAPYEQYV. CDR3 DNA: TGTGCCAGCAGCGGGATAGCTCCCTACGAGCAGTACGTC.

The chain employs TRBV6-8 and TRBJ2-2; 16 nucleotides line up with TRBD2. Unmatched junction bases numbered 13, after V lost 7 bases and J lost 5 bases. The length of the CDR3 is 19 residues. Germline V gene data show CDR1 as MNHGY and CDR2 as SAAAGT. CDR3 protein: CASTLAGTSGGADTGELFF. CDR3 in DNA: TGTGCCAGCACCCTGGCAGGGACTAGCGGGGGGGCCGATACCGGGGAGCTGTTTTTT.